This is a list of T cell receptor beta chains from one sample in a study of shared clonotypes between healthy human individuals. Using immunoSEQ multiplex PCR, the repertoire was profiled, and TCRdb retains in-frame clones only, with some absent. This table holds about 2.1 million clones, approximately 94% found once. Sequences were obtained from naive CD8+ T cells from PBMCs. These receptors originate from a man aged 18 to 29 in good health. Some clones in this sample may be carry-over from other donors' samples. Each CDR3 is given with its conserved first and last residue. D genes are given only for firm matches. The listing skips clone size in some rows; elsewhere it reads once, few, many or a size class.

J gene: TRBJ1-1; clone size: -; D gene: TRBD1; CDR3 length: 14; V gene: TRBV7-6; CDR3 protein: CASSLGRTGREAFF; CDR3 DNA: TGTGCCAGCAGCTTAGGAAGGACAGGGCGGGAAGCTTTCTTT
J gene: TRBJ2-7; clone size: -; D gene: -; CDR3 length: 14; V gene: TRBV4-1; CDR3 protein: CASSPRDRSYEQYF; CDR3 DNA: TGCGCCAGCAGCCCCAGGGACCGTTCCTACGAGCAGTACTTC
J gene: TRBJ1-1; clone size: -; D gene: -; CDR3 length: 13; V gene: TRBV19; CDR3 protein: CASTLGHNTEAFF; CDR3 DNA: TGTGCCAGTACCCTGGGACACAACACTGAAGCTTTCTTT
J gene: TRBJ2-7; clone size: -; D gene: -; CDR3 length: 14; V gene: TRBV27; CDR3 protein: CASSLSPRTYEQYF; CDR3 DNA: TGTGCCAGCAGTTTAAGCCCCCGTACCTACGAGCAGTACTTC
J gene: TRBJ2-7; clone size: -; D gene: -; CDR3 length: 15; V gene: TRBV19; CDR3 protein: CASSIFRGPSYEQYF; CDR3 DNA: TGTGCCAGTAGTATATTCAGGGGACCCTCCTACGAGCAGTACTTC
J gene: TRBJ1-1; clone size: once; D gene: -; CDR3 length: 17; V gene: TRBV7-9; CDR3 protein: CASSLAFVGGVSTEAFF; CDR3 DNA: TGTGCCAGCAGCTTAGCGTTTGTTGGGGGCGTGAGCACTGAAGCTTTCTTT
J gene: TRBJ2-7; clone size: -; D gene: TRBD1; CDR3 length: 13; V gene: TRBV14; CDR3 protein: CASSVTGAYEQYF; CDR3 DNA: TGTGCCAGCAGCGTGACAGGGGCCTACGAGCAGTACTTC
J gene: TRBJ2-2; clone size: -; D gene: -; CDR3 length: 14; V gene: TRBV7-7; CDR3 protein: CASSLDRSTGELFF; CDR3 DNA: TGTGCCAGCAGCTTAGACAGGTCCACCGGGGAGCTGTTTTTT
J gene: TRBJ2-1; clone size: -; D gene: -; CDR3 length: 12; V gene: TRBV9; CDR3 protein: CASSVDPGEQFF; CDR3 DNA: TGTGCCAGCAGCGTAGATCCCGGCGAGCAGTTCTTC
J gene: TRBJ2-1; clone size: -; D gene: TRBD2; CDR3 length: 15; V gene: TRBV30; CDR3 protein: CAWNSGAGGYNEQFF; CDR3 DNA: TGTGCCTGGAACAGCGGGGCTGGAGGCTACAATGAGCAGTTCTTC